Listed below are T cell receptor beta chains from one sample, sequenced in a study of regulatory T cells in long-lasting Graves disease. TCRdb fed the multiplex PCR reads into MiXCR, producing one record per CDR3 protein. The data hold about 470,000 distinct CDR3 sequences, with more than 13% observed a single time. The sample was also reused in another study, on T cells in Graves' hyperthyroidism and ophthalmopathy.

This material consisted of peripheral blood mononuclear cells (PBMCs), taken at new diagnosis, from a patient treated with antithyroid drugs. The receptors shown here come from a woman under 40 with Graves disease. CDR3s include the opening cysteine and the closing phenylalanine or tryptophan. D genes are given only for firm matches. Clone size is given for some rows only: seen once, a few or many times, or a class if the clone is expanded.

TRBD2 many TRBJ2-3 TRBV24-1 TGTGCCACCAGTGATTTGGGGACTAGCGGAGACCTTACGCAGTATTTT CATSDLGTSGDLTQYF
. many TRBJ1-6 TRBV12-3/TRBV12-4 TGTGCCAGCAGTCTACAGAGCATGGGTTCACCCCTCCACTTT CASSLQSMGSPLHF
TRBD1 . TRBJ1-3 TRBV5-1 TGCGCCAGCAGCTTTACACCGGGACAGAGCTCTGGAAACACCATATATTTT CASSFTPGQSSGNTIYF
. many TRBJ1-1 TRBV27 TGTGCCAGCAGTTTAAGGGGGTCTGAAGCTTTCTTT CASSLRGSEAFF
. few TRBJ2-2 TRBV6-2/TRBV6-3 TGTGCCAGCAGTTACTCACCGACAGGGGAGGGCACCGGGGAGCTGTTTTTT CASSYSPTGEGTGELFF
. . TRBJ1-5 TRBV5-1 TGCGCCAGCAGTTGGGGACCCGCTAGCAATCAGCCCCAGCATTTT CASSWGPASNQPQHF
. few TRBJ2-3 TRBV3-1 TGTGCCAGCAGCCAAGACGTAGCGGACACAGATACGCAGTATTTT CASSQDVADTDTQYF
TRBD1 many TRBJ2-7 TRBV3-1 TGTGCCAGCAGCCGCGATAAGGGACAGGGGCTCTACGAGCAGTACTTC CASSRDKGQGLYEQYF
TRBD1 many TRBJ2-3 TRBV20-1 TGCAGTGCTAGTCAGGGGGCTTCAAGTCATACGCAGTATTTT CSASQGASSHTQYF
. many TRBJ1-2 TRBV12-3/TRBV12-4 TGTGCCAGCAGTCCCCCCATAGGGGGCTATGGCTACACCTTC CASSPPIGGYGYTF
TRBD2 many TRBJ2-1 TRBV20-1 TGCAGTGCTAGACAACTAGCGGGAGGGTACAATGAGCAGTTCTTC CSARQLAGGYNEQFF
. many TRBJ1-2 TRBV30 TGTGCCTGGACCGACAGCTATGGCTACACCTTC CAWTDSYGYTF
. many TRBJ2-1 TRBV20-1 TGCAGTGCTAGCGTCGCCTACAATGAGCAGTTCTTC CSASVAYNEQFF
TRBD1 many TRBJ1-1 TRBV28 TGTGCCAGCAGCCCGGACAGGGTGAACACTGAAGCTTTCTTT CASSPDRVNTEAFF
TRBD1 . TRBJ1-1 TRBV27 TGTGCCAGCAGTTTAGGGGGACAGGTGAACACTGAAGCTTTCTTT CASSLGGQVNTEAFF
TRBD2 many TRBJ2-1 TRBV7-9 TGTGCCAGCAGCCTCGGACTAGCGGCTCAGCAGTTCTTC CASSLGLAAQQFF
TRBD1 . TRBJ1-3 TRBV9 TGTGCCAGCAGCGTAGACAGGGGGCTGTCAGGAAACACCATATATTTT CASSVDRGLSGNTIYF
TRBD2 . TRBJ2-3 TRBV10-2 TGCGCCAGCAGTGATGGCGGGAGAACAGATACGCAGTATTTT CASSDGGRTDTQYF
. . TRBJ1-6 TRBV9 TGTGCCAGCAGCTCGGAGGCGGAGAGCTCCTATAATTCACCCCTCCACTTT CASSSEAESSYNSPLHF
. many TRBJ1-3 TRBV29-1 TGCAGCGTTGAAGAGGGACGGAACTCTGGAAACACCATATATTTT CSVEEGRNSGNTIYF
TRBD2 many TRBJ2-1 TRBV10-3 TGTGCCATCAGTGATTCAGCGGGAGGGCTAAGGGAGCAGTTCTTC CAISDSAGGLREQFF
. many TRBJ2-2 TRBV29-1 TGCAGCGTTCTTGGGACACCAAACACCGGGGAGCTGTTTTTT CSVLGTPNTGELFF
. many TRBJ2-1 TRBV11-2 TGTGCCAGCAACCCCCCCTCCTACAATGAGCAGTTCTTC CASNPPSYNEQFF
TRBD1 few TRBJ1-4 TRBV5-6 TGTGCCAGCAGCCCGGACAGGGTCCACGAAAAACTGTTTTTT CASSPDRVHEKLFF
. many TRBJ2-3 TRBV13 TGTGCCAGCAGCTTCCGATACACAGATACGCAGTATTTT CASSFRYTDTQYF
. many TRBJ2-5 TRBV29-1 TGCAGCGTTATGGGTCGGATACGACAAGAGACCCAGTACTTC CSVMGRIRQETQYF
TRBD1 many TRBJ1-2 TRBV12-3/TRBV12-4 TGTGCCAGCAGTTTCCCCGCCGGGACAGGGGGTAATGAGAACTATGGCTACACCTTC CASSFPAGTGGNENYGYTF
. . TRBJ1-5 TRBV10-2 TGCGCCAGCAGTGACCGGGGGGAGCAGCCCCAGCATTTT CASSDRGEQPQHF
. many TRBJ1-2 TRBV12-3/TRBV12-4 TGTGCCAGCAGCCGGGGCAGGGTCGACTATGGCTACACCTTC CASSRGRVDYGYTF
. . TRBJ2-7 TRBV7-3 TGTGCCAGCAGCTTAACTGGTAGTGCCTACGAGCAGTACTTC CASSLTGSAYEQYF
TRBD2 . TRBJ2-1 TRBV10-2 TGCGCCAGCACCCCCCGACTAGCGGGGCTACAGGGTGAGCAGTTCTTC CASTPRLAGLQGEQFF
TRBD2 . TRBJ2-2 TRBV3-1 TGTGCCAGCAGCCAAGCCCCTTGGGGGACTAGCGAGAACACCGGGGAGCTGTTTTTT CASSQAPWGTSENTGELFF
. few TRBJ1-4 TRBV27 TGTGCCAGCAGTCCGCAGGGCCAGGGGGAAAAACTGTTTTTT CASSPQGQGEKLFF
TRBD2 many TRBJ2-1 TRBV19 TGTGCCAGTAGTAAGTTAGCGGGAGGGGAGTACAATGAGCAGTTCTTC CASSKLAGGEYNEQFF
TRBD2 many TRBJ2-2 TRBV27 TGTGCCAGCAGTTTCCTAGCGGGAGCGGACACCGGGGAGCTGTTTTTT CASSFLAGADTGELFF
TRBD2 many TRBJ2-7 TRBV28 TGTGCCAGCAGTCCTAGCGGGACAGCGAGCTCCTACGAGCAGTACTTC CASSPSGTASSYEQYF
. many TRBJ2-5 TRBV20-1 TGCAGTGCGCCTGCGAGGGTTCAAGAGACCCAGTACTTC CSAPARVQETQYF
TRBD2 many TRBJ2-1 TRBV7-3 TGTGCCAGCAGCTTAACGTTCACTAGCGGGAGACTATACAATGAGCAGTTCTTC CASSLTFTSGRLYNEQFF
TRBD2 . TRBJ2-1 TRBV13 TGTGCCAGCAGTTGGGGGACTAGCGGGAGCCCGTCAGTCTTC CASSWGTSGSPSVF
. once TRBJ1-4 TRBV20-1 TGCAGTGCTACCCACTGGGATAATGAAAAACTGTTTTTT CSATHWDNEKLFF
. few TRBJ1-2 TRBV12-3/TRBV12-4 TGTGCCAGCAGTTTCGCAGGACAGCTCTATGGCTGCACCTTC CASSFAGQLYGCTF
. many TRBJ2-1 TRBV11-2 TGTGCCAGCAGCGAGGGCCGGTCTACCTACAATGAGCAGTTCTTC CASSEGRSTYNEQFF
TRBD1 many TRBJ2-7 TRBV2 TGTGCCAGCAGAGTAAATACGGGACAGGGTACCTACGAGCAGTACTTC CASRVNTGQGTYEQYF
. many TRBJ2-5 TRBV5-4 TGTGCCAGCAGCATCGCCGGGACGCCGACGCAAGAGACCCAGTACTTC CASSIAGTPTQETQYF
. few TRBJ2-2 TRBV10-1 TGCGCCAGCAGTGAGGAGGTACCCGGGGAGCTGTTTTTT CASSEEVPGELFF
TRBD1 many TRBJ2-1 TRBV6-2/TRBV6-3 TGTGCCAGCAAACGGGACAGTTTCGTATACAATGAGCAGTTCTTC CASKRDSFVYNEQFF
. many TRBJ2-1 TRBV6-5 TGTGCCAGCAGTTATGTTGAAACTAGCGAGCAGTTCTTC CASSYVETSEQFF
. . TRBJ2-4 TRBV12-3/TRBV12-4 TGTGCCAGCAGTGCACGGGATGGCGGCATTCAGTACTTC CASSARDGGIQYF
. many TRBJ1-1 TRBV11-2 TGTGCCAGCGCAATAGGGAGTAGGGGCACTGAAGCTTTCTTT CASAIGSRGTEAFF